This T cell receptor (beta chain) comes out of a study of T cells in localized non-small cell lung cancer. Of note for this clone: Its antigen is undetermined.

Study outcomes and limitations: Highest T cell clonality was seen in uninvolved adjacent lung, surpassing that measured in tumor. As only one tumor region underwent sequencing, heterogeneity remains possible. A median about 54 of the top 100 tumor clones appeared in adjacent lung.

Trimming took 0 bases from V and 1 from J, leaving 9 bases between them. Germline-derived CDR1 and CDR2 are LGHNA and YNFKEQ. The CDR3 sequence is 15 residues long. This table comes from immunoSEQ multiplex PCR, and its TCRdb copy is limited to in-frame clones, with some not included. The sample contains just over 20,000 clones, 85% of which appear only once. The chain recombines TRBV4-2 with TRBJ1-1; D unclear. Sequencing used PBMCs, obtained before any cancer treatment. The TCR was taken from a woman aged 40-70 years with stage II squamous cell lung carcinoma. The CDR3 protein is CASSQDFRGNTEAFF. The CDR3 nucleotides read TGTGCCAGCAGCCAAGATTTCCGGGGGAACACTGAAGCTTTCTTT.